One and the same sample provided the 25 T cell receptor beta chains below, sequenced in a study of spatial heterogeneity in lung cancer (dated by TCRdb to the late 2010s). Reading the label with the study, this specimen's time point is: sample taken at primary tumor resection. Libraries were prepared through 5' RACE. For sequencing, a NextSeq 500 was employed. The public reads were run again by TCRdb, first through fastp at Q25 and then through MiXCR, and only productive beta chains were kept. A single entry per CDR3 protein holds the most common genes and DNA from its merged rows. The sample yields 40,000 to 50,000 distinct CDR3 sequences; roughly 15% were counted once. The ten largest make up 56% of the sample. The material was PBMCs, obtained at surgery. Source of these receptors: a male donor with early-stage non-small cell lung cancer.

In this sample, this clonotype turned up many times. The rearrangement joins TRBV3-1 to TRBJ2-3; D unclear. CDR3 length: 14 amino acids. Looked up from germline, CDR1 is LGHDT and CDR2 is YNNKEL (reference sequence). Between the trimmed V and J ends, which lost 2 bases and 6 bases, there was a span of 12 bases. CDR3: CASSQNQPQDTQYF. DNA for the CDR3: TGTGCCAGCAGCCAAAATCAACCCCAGGATACGCAGTATTTT.

The rearrangement joins TRBV20-1 to TRBJ1-1; the D gene is possibly TRBD1 (5 bases). Germline values: CDR1 DFQATT, CDR2 SNEGSKA (reference sequence). The CDR3 has 13 residues. The V gene lost 5 bases and the J gene lost 0 bases, with 10 bases spanning the gap. CDR3 sequence (DNA): TGCAGTGCTCTGGGGGATATGAACACTGAAGCTTTCTTT. Amino acids: CSALGDMNTEAFF.

This clonotype has a count of ten or more. The rearrangement joins TRBV7-4 to TRBJ1-5; D gene unclear. V was shortened by 4 bases and J by 6 bases, with 4 bases between the two germline ends. Germline V gene data show CDR1 as SGHVT and CDR2 as SQSDAQ. This CDR3 is 11 amino acids long. The CDR3 nucleotides are TGTGCCAGCAGCTGTACTCAGCCCCAGCATTTT. Encoded protein: CASSCTQPQHF.

This clonotype occurred many times. The rearrangement uses TRBV29-1 and TRBJ1-3; D is uncertain. Trimming left V 4 bases short and J 4 bases short, with 14 bases between. The CDR3 is made up of 14 amino acids. Germline lookup yields CDR1 SQVTM and CDR2 ANQGSEA. CDR3 nucleotide sequence: TGCAGCGTTGGGACCCCTTTCTCAGGAAACACCATATATTTT. Translation: CSVGTPFSGNTIYF.

Notes on this clonotype: Mismatch with germline at one junction end may stem from a read error. CDR3 protein: CARSLDGATGANVLTF. The CDR3, as DNA: TGCGCCCGCAGCTTGGACGGGGCGACTGGGGCCAACGTCCTGACTTTC. V is TRBV5-1 and J is TRBJ2-6; D could derive from TRBD1 or TRBD2 (5 bases each). Germline V CDR1 and CDR2: SGHRS, YFSETQ. CDR3 length: 16 amino acids.

This clonotype was counted many times. The chain couples TRBV28 to TRBJ2-3; no definite D call. The V gene lost 1 base and the J gene lost 6 bases, with 5 bases spanning the gap. Germline CDR1 reads MDHEN; CDR2 reads SYDVKM. The CDR3 totals 12 residues. The CDR3 spells CASSLSADTQYF. The CDR3 DNA sequence: TGTGCCAGCAGTTTATCAGCCGATACGCAGTATTTT.

The chain combines TRBV19 with TRBJ2-7; D perhaps matches TRBD2 (6 bases). The CDR3 is 13 residues long. Germline V CDR1 and CDR2: LNHDA, SQIVND (reference sequence). V was pared by 3 bases and J by 12 bases, with 18 bases between. The CDR3 sequence: CASSIGRPGLLYF. For the CDR3, the DNA is TGTGCCAGTAGTATTGGTAGACCGGGACTCCTGTACTTC.

The chain couples TRBV7-8 to TRBJ1-6, with D hard to call. The V end lost 0 bases, the J end lost 5 bases, and 14 bases lay between the germline ends. This CDR3 has 17 amino acids. Germline V lookup: CDR1 SGHVS, CDR2 FQNEAQ. This chain's CDR3 is CASSLAAGPGNNSPLHF. CDR3 nucleotides: TGTGCCAGCAGCTTAGCGGCAGGCCCGGGAAATAATTCACCCCTCCACTTT.

Only a few counts were recorded for this clonotype. The chain recombines TRBV20-1 with TRBJ2-1, with 8 bases identical to TRBD1. Germline CDR1 and CDR2: DFQATT and SNEGSKA (reference sequence). The CDR3 is 16 residues long. Losses at the gene ends were 0 bases for V and 3 bases for J; bases not matched to a gene: 7. The CDR3 reads CSAREFGTGDYNEQFF. CDR3 nucleotide sequence: TGCAGTGCTAGAGAATTCGGGACAGGCGACTACAATGAGCAGTTCTTC.

This sequence joins TRBV11-3 and TRBJ1-6; the D is unclear. The germline V gene has CDR1 SGHNT and CDR2 YENEEA. V was cut by 5 bases and J by 2 bases, with 16 bases left in between. The CDR3 is made up of 17 amino acids. CDR3 bases: TGTGCCAGCAGCCATCCACCCCGGACGCCCTATAATTCACCCCTCCACTTT. It codes for CASSHPPRTPYNSPLHF.

The V gene is TRBV27, the J gene TRBJ1-5; D is uncertain. In germline, CDR1 is MNHEY, CDR2 SMNVEV (reference sequence). Trimming took off 4 bases at V and 0 bases at J, with 7 bases between the two ends. The CDR3 spans 14 residues. The CDR3 DNA reads TGTGCCAGCAGTTATCAGTTTAGCAATCAGCCCCAGCATTTT. It yields the protein CASSYQFSNQPQHF.

This clonotype was detected many times. The chain carries TRBV7-2 and TRBJ1-6; maybe TRBD1 (5 bases). V gave up 5 bases and J gave up 6 bases, with 11 bases separating them. This CDR3 is 14 amino acids long. The germline V gene encodes CDR1 SGHTA and CDR2 FQGNSA. The CDR3: CASSLRGGNSPLHF. As DNA, the CDR3 is TGTGCCAGCAGCCTTAGGGGTGGTAATTCACCCCTCCACTTT.

To note about this clonotype: Germline and junction disagree at one end, which may indicate a read error. This sequence joins TRBV7-9 and TRBJ1-1; D not certain. Germline V lookup: CDR1 SEHNR, CDR2 FQNEAQ (reference sequence). The CDR3 is made up of 15 amino acids. Here the CDR3 reads CASSRDLDANTEALF. The CDR3, as DNA: TGTGCCAGCAGCCGTGACTTAGACGCGAACACTGAAGCTCTCTTT.

This clonotype has a count of ten or more. The chain carries TRBV4-2 and TRBJ2-7; no definite D call. With 0 bases removed from V and 0 bases from J, the gap between germline ends came to 9 bases. CDR3 length: 15 amino acids. Germline V CDR1 and CDR2: LGHNA, YNFKEQ. CDR3 sequence: CASSQEWHASYEQYF. The CDR3 DNA reads TGTGCCAGCAGCCAAGAGTGGCATGCCTCCTACGAGCAGTACTTC.

V and J are TRBV3-1 and TRBJ1-1; 7 nucleotides align to TRBD1. This CDR3 has 13 residues. CDR1 is LGHDT, CDR2 YNNKEL, per germline (reference sequence). With 5 bases clipped from V and 4 bases from J, the junction kept 4 bases outside the gene matches. DNA of the CDR3: TGTGCCAGCAGCTCATCAGGGGGCACTGAAGCTTTCTTT. Translated, it gives CASSSSGGTEAFF.

This clonotype was found a few times. The chain uses TRBV6-1 and TRBJ2-6; the D is unclear. The germline V gene encodes CDR1 MNHNS and CDR2 SASEGT. This CDR3 is built from 16 residues. Trimming pared 1 base from V and 0 bases from J, leaving 7 bases between. In DNA, the CDR3 is TGTGCCAGCAGTGAAGGGCCAGCCTCTGGGGCCAACGTCCTGACTTTC. Its translation: CASSEGPASGANVLTF.

This clonotype was observed many times. The chain recombines TRBV14 with TRBJ2-7, with 8 bases aligning to TRBD1. Germline assignment: CDR1 SGHDN and CDR2 FVKESK. The V gene end was trimmed by 1 base and the J gene end by 3 bases; junction bases not matched to a gene: 5. This CDR3 comprises 15 residues. As DNA, the CDR3 is TGTGCCAGCAGCCAAGTTAGGACAGGGAACTACGAGCAGTACTTC. This codes for CASSQVRTGNYEQYF.

This clonotype was recorded a few times. V usage is TRBV7-8 and J usage is TRBJ1-6; the D gene is possibly TRBD1 (6 bases). V lost 5 bases to trimming and J lost 0 bases, with 17 bases between them. Germline V CDR1 and CDR2: SGHVS, FQNEAQ. The CDR3 runs to 18 residues. CDR3: CASSLYRDQSSYNSPLHF. The CDR3 DNA reads as TGTGCCAGCAGCCTTTACAGGGACCAAAGCTCCTATAATTCACCCCTCCACTTT.

This clonotype occurred a few times. The chain couples TRBV29-1 to TRBJ2-5; D may be TRBD2 (6 bases). Trimming took off 6 bases at V and 3 bases at J, with 8 bases between the two ends. The germline CDR1 and CDR2 sequences are SQVTM and ANQGSEA. The CDR3 is made up of 11 amino acids. CDR3 DNA sequence: TGCAGCGTCCCGGGGGAAGAGACCCAGTACTTC. This codes for CSVPGEETQYF.

Only a few counts were recorded for this clonotype. The gene calls are TRBV3-1 and TRBJ2-7; the match to TRBD2 covers 10 bases. The germline V gene has CDR1 LGHDT and CDR2 YNNKEL (reference sequence). The CDR3 is 14 amino acids. J was trimmed by 6 bases and V by 2 bases; bases with no gene match: 4. CDR3 protein: CASSQFTSGTEQYF. CDR3 in DNA: TGTGCCAGCAGCCAATTCACTAGCGGGACCGAGCAGTACTTC.

This clonotype was observed a handful of times. The J gene is TRBJ2-7, the V gene TRBV11-2; 9 positions agree with TRBD1. This CDR3 spans 14 amino acids. Germline V CDR1 and CDR2: SGHAT, FQNNGV. V lost 5 bases, J lost 3 bases, and 5 bases stayed unmatched. CDR3 region: CASSPWDRVYEQYF. For the CDR3, the DNA is TGTGCCAGCAGCCCCTGGGACAGGGTCTACGAGCAGTACTTC.

Only a few counts were recorded for this clonotype. This chain joins TRBV7-2 and TRBJ1-4; 7 positions agree with TRBD1. The CDR3 runs 14 residues. J lost 7 bases, V lost 5 bases, and 7 bases had no gene match. From germline, CDR1 is SGHTA and CDR2 FQGNSA. Here the CDR3 reads CASSSGQASEKLFF. For the CDR3, the DNA is TGTGCCAGCAGCAGCGGACAGGCTTCTGAAAAACTGTTTTTT.

This clonotype was seen just once. This chain links TRBV7-3 with TRBJ2-7, with 12 positions matching TRBD2. With 5 bases clipped from V and 2 bases from J, the junction kept 4 bases outside the gene matches. Germline V lookup: CDR1 SGHTA, CDR2 FQGTGA. The CDR3 is 15 amino acids. CDR3 residues: CASSPTSGRPYEQYF. The DNA for the CDR3 is TGTGCCAGCAGCCCGACTAGCGGGAGACCCTACGAGCAGTACTTC.

In its sample, this clonotype was seen a few times. The chain joins TRBV18 to TRBJ2-2; D is unclear. The CDR3 has 14 amino acids. V was trimmed by 4 bases and J by 2 bases, leaving 8 bases between them. CDR1 is KGHSH, CDR2 LQKENI, per germline. CDR3 bases: TGTGCCAGCTCACGCACCGGAAACACCGGGGAGCTGTTTTTT. This sequence encodes CASSRTGNTGELFF.

This clonotype was observed at least ten times. This sequence joins TRBV18 and TRBJ1-3; D is uncertain. The CDR3 is 14 residues long. The germline CDR1 and CDR2 sequences are KGHSH and LQKENI. Deletions cut 2 bases from V and 4 bases from J, with 9 bases between. CDR3 sequence: CASSPWEIGNTIYF. The CDR3 nucleotides read TGTGCCAGCTCACCATGGGAAATCGGAAACACCATATATTTT.